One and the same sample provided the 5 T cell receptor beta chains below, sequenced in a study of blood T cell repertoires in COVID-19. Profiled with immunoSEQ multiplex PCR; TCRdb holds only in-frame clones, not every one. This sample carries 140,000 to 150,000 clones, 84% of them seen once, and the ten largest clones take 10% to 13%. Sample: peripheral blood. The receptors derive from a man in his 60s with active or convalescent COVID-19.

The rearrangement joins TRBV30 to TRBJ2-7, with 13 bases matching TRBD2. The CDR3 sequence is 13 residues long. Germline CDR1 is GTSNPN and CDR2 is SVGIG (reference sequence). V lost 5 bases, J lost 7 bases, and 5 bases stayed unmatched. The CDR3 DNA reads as TGTGCCTGGGGACTAGCGGGAGTAGGTGAGCAGTACGTC. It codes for CAWGLAGVGEQYV.

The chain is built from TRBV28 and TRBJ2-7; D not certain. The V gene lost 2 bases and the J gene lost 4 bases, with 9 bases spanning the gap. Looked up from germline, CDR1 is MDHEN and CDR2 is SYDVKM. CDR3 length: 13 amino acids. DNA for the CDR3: TGTGCCAGCAGTTTAGCGGCAACATACGAGCAGTACGTC. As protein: CASSLAATYEQYV.

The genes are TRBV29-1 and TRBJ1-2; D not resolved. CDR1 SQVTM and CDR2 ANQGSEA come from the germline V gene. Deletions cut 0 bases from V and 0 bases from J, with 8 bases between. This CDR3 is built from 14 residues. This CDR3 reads CSVEDLRANYGYTF. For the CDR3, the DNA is TGCAGCGTTGAAGATCTGAGAGCTAACTATGGCTACACCTTC.

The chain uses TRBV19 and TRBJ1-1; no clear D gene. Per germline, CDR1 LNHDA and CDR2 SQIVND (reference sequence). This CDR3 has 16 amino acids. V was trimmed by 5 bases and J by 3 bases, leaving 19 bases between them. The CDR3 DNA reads TGTGCCAGTAGTCCTCACACCGAACTATTGTACACTGAAGCTTTCTTT. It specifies CASSPHTELLYTEAFF.

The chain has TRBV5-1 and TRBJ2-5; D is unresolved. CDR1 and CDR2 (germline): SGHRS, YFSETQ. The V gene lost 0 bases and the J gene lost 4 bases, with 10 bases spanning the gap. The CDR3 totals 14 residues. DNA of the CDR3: TGCGCCAGCAGCTTGGTCCCAGCGCGAGAGACCCAGTACTTC. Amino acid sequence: CASSLVPARETQYF.